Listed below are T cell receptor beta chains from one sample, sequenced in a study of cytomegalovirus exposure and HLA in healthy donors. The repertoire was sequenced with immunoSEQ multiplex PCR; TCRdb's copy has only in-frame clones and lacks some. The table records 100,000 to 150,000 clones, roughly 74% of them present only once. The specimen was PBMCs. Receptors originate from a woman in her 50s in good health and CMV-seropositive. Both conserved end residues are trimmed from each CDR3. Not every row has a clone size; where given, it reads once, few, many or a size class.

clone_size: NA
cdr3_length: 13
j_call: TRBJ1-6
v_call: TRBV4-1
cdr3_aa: ASSQVGSNDSPLH

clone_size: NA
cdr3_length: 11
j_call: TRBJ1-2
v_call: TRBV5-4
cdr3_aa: ASSLDSNYGYT

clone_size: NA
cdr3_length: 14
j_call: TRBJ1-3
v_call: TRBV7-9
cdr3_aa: ASSSQGRDSGNTIY

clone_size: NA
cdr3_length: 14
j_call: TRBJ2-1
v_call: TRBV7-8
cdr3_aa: ASSLLPRISYNEQF

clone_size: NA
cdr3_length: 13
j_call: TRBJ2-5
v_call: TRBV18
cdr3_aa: ASSPPGRTAETQY

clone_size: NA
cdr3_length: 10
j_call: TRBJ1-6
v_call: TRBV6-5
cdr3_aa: ASRDNNSPLH

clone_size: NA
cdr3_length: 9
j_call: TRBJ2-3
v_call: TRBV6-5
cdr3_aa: ATYRAGTQY

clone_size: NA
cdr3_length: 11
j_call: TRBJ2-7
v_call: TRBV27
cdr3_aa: ASKTSMMYEQY

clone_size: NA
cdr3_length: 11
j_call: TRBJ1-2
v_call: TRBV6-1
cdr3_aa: ASSSQANYGYT

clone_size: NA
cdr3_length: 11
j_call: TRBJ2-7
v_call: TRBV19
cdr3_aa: ASSRQPPYEQY

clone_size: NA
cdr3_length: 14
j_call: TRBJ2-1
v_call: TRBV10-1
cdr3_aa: ASSVSTSGGFLEQF

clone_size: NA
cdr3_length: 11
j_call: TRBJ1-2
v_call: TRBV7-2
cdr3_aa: ASRDRGVYGYT

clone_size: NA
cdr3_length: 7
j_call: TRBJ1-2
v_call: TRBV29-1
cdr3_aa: SATEGYT

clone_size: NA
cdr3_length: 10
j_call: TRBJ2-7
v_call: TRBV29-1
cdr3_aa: SVSGTGDEQY

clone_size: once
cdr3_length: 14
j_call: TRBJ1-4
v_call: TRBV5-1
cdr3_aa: ASSTGQGASNEKLF

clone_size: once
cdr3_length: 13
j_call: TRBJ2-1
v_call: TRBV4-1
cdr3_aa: ASSQGAGTYNEQF

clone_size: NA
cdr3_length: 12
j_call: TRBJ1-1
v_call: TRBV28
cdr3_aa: ASSPEDRKTEAF

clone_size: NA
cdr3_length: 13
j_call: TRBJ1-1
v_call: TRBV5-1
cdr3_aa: ASSGAGTSNTEAF

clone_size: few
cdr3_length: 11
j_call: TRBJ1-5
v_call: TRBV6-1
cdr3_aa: ASMGAGHQPQH

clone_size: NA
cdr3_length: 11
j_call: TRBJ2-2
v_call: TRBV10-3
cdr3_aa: AIRTGSTGELF

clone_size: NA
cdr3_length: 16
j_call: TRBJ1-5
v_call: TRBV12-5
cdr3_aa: ASGLRVSSVLSNQPQH

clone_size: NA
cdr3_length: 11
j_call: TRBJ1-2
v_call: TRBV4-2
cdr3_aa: ASSQDTGSGCT

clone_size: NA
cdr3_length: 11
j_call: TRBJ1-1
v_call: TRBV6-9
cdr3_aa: AITGGVNTEAF

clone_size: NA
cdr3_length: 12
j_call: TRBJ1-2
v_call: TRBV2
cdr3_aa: ASSEGGLGYGYT

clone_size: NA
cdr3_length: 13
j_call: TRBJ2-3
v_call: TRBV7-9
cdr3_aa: ASSFIAGGGDTQY

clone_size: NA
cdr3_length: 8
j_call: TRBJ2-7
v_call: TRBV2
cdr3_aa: ASSRYEQY

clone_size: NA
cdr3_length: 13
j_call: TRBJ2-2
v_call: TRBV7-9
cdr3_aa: ASSLRQGIPGELF

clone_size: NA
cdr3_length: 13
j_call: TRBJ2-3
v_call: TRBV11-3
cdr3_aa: ASSIGTGGADTQY

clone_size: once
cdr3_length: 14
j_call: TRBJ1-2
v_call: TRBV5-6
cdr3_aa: ASSLTPSTGDYGYT

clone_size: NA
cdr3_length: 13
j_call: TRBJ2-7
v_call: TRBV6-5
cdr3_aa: ASSSAGQVTYEQY

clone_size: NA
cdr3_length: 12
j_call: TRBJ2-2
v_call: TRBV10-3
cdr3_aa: AISPSGGTGELF

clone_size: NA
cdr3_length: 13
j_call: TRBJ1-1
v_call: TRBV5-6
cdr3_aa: ASSAIDRMNTEAF

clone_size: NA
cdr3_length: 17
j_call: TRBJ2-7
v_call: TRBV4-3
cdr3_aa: ASSQETGRDAQVSYEQY

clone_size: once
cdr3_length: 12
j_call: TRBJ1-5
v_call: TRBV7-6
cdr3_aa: ASSLMTGNQPQH

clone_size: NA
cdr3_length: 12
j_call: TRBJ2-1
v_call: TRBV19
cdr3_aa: ASKAGGSGDEQF

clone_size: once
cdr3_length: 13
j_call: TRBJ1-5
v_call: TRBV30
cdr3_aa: AWSVGTGLNQPQH

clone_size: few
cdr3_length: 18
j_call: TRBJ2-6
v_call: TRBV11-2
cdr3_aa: ASSLELVRAISSGANVLT

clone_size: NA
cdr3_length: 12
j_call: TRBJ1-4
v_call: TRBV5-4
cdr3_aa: ASSLGGTNEKLF

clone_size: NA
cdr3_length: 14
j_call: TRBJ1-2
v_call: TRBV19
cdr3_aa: ASSSFVGGKEYGYT

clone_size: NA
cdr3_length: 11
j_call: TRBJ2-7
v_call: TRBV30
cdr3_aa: AWNPGSLYEQY

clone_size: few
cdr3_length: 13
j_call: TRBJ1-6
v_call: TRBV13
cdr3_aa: ASSLQGSYNSPLH

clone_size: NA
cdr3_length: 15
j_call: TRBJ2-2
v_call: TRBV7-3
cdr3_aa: ASSLSLAGANTGELF